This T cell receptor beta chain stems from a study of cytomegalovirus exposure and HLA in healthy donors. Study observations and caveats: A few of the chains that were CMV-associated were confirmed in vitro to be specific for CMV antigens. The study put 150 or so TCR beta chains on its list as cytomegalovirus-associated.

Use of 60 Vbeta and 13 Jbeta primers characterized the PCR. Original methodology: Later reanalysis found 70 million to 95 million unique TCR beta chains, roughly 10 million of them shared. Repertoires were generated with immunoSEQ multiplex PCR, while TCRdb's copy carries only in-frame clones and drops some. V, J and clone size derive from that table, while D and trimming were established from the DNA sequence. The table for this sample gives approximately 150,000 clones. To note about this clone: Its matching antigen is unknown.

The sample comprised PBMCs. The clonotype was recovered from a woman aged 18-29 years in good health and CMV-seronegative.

This chain's CDR3 is CASSQARGYEQYF. Here the CDR3 DNA reads TGTGCCAGCAGCCAAGCCAGGGGCTACGAGCAGTACTTC. This chain joins TRBV13 and TRBJ2-5; D is possibly TRBD1 (6 bases). TRBJ2-7 matches the DNA end more closely, so the J call is doubtful. The V gene's germline CDR1 is PRHDT and CDR2 FYEKMQ (reference sequence). This CDR3 contains 13 residues.